This TCR beta chain was found in a study of cytomegalovirus exposure and HLA in healthy donors. Overall study findings and caveats: Several of the most significant clusters appeared, in a later analysis, to be linked to common viral pathogens.

About this clone itself: Its antigen is still unknown. One junction end disagrees with the germline gene, perhaps due to a read error.

Primers included in the PCR were 60 Vbeta and 13 Jbeta primers. Profiled with immunoSEQ multiplex PCR; TCRdb holds only in-frame clones, not every one. The sample records tens of thousands of clones, 55% to 75% being singletons. Germline V lookup: CDR1 LGHNA, CDR2 YSLEER. The CDR3 sequence is 13 residues long. The sample consisted of PBMCs. This receptor was obtained from a woman aged 50 to 60 in good health and CMV-seropositive. The rearrangement links TRBV4-3 to TRBJ1-4, with TRBD1 matching 7 bases. The CDR3 nucleotides are TGCGCCAGCAGCGAAGACAGGGATGAAAAACTGTTTTTT. It encodes CASSEDRDEKLFF.